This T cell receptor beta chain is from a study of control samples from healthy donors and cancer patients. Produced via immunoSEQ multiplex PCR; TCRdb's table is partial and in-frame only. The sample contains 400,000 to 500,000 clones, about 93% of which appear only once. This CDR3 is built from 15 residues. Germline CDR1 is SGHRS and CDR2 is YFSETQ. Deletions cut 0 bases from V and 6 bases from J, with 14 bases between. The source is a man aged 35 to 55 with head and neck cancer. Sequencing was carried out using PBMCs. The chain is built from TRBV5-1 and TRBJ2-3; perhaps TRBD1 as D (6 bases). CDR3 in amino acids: CASSLDQGPMDTQYF. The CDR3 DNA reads TGCGCCAGCAGCTTGGACCAGGGGCCTATGGATACGCAGTATTTT. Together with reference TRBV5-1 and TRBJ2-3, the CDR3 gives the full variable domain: KAGVTQTPRYLIKTRGQQVTLSCSPISGHRSVSWYQQTPGQGLQFLFEYFSETQRNKGNFPGRFSGRQFSNSRSEMNVSTLELGDSALYLCASSLDQGPMDTQYFGPGTRLTVL.